This record concerns one T cell receptor beta chain sequence. Its antigen is not identified. The PCR was carried out with 60 Vbeta primers and 13 Jbeta primers. Using immunoSEQ multiplex PCR, the repertoire was profiled, and TCRdb retains in-frame clones only, with some absent. This sample carries 60,000 to 75,000 clones, roughly two thirds of them seen once, and the ten largest clones take around 3%. CDR3 length equals 13 residues. Trimming left V 6 bases short and J 6 bases short, with 11 bases between. The V gene's germline CDR1 is SGHTA and CDR2 FQGTGA. The source of the sample is a study of cytomegalovirus exposure and HLA in healthy donors. General study findings and limits: There were some V segments, including TRBV6-2 and TRBV6-3, excluded as indistinguishable. It was 164 TCR beta chains that were listed as cytomegalovirus-associated.

The chain joins TRBV7-3 to TRBJ2-2, with D possibly TRBD2 on 5 matching bases. Sequences were obtained from PBMCs. The source is a woman between 45 and 60 years old in good health and CMV-seronegative. The CDR3 nucleotides are TGTGCCAGCAGTGCAAGCGGCGCCGGGGAGCTGTTTTTT. Protein: CASSASGAGELFF.